This T cell receptor beta chain was identified during a study of human T cells and chemical hapten exposure. In the study overall: Small discrepancies in pooled library volume mainly accounted for the varying TCR yields per sample.

Regarding the study as a whole: With regard to DPC sensitization, TCRs above 1 in 1000 frequency did not change.

With regard to this clonotype: Its target is not known.

The CDR3 length is 14 residues. The V end lost 5 bases, the J end lost 1 base, and 13 bases lay between the germline ends. Looked up from germline, CDR1 is SQVTM and CDR2 is ANQGSEA. Time point given: pre-sensitization, week 0. Treatment noted: therapeutic diphenylcyclopropenone sensitization with weekly scalp DPC. As the library was built, unique molecular identifiers were attached to individual cDNA molecules. TCRdb reprocessed the RACE reads via MiXCR and lists one record per CDR3 protein. The repertoire holds about 300,000 distinct CDR3 sequences, with 5.5% as singletons. Sample: whole blood, taken in connection with sensitization to the hapten diphenylcyclopropenone (DPC). The clonotype originates from a woman aged 18-29 years with alopecia areata. Some clones in this sample may be carry-over from other donors' samples. This rearrangement joins TRBV29-1 to TRBJ2-3, with D possibly TRBD1 on 6 matching bases. This CDR3 is CSVHTGLGTDTQYF. Written as DNA, the CDR3 is TGCAGCGTTCATACAGGGCTGGGCACAGATACGCAGTATTTT.